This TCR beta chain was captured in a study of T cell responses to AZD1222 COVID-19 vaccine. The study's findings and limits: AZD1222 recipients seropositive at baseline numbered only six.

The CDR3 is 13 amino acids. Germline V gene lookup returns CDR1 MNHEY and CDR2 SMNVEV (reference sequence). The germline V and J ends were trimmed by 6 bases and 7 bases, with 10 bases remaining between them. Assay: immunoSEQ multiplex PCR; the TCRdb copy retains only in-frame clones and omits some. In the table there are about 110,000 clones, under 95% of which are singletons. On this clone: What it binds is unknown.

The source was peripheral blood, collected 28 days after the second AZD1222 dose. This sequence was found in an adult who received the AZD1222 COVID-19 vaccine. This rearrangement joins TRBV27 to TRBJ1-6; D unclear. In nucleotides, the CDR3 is TGTGCCAGCAGGGCCCGGGGAAATTCACCCCTCCACTTT. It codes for CASRARGNSPLHF.